This TCR beta chain was sequenced for a study of T cells expressing NK-cell markers. Background on the study: Seropositivity for HCMV was found in seven of the eight sequenced donors, with one seronegative. Study results and limitations: Once again these clonotypes came out on top in the CD3+CD56-NKG2C+ fraction of a few donors. Whether expanded NKG2C+ T cell clones were HCMV-specific remained unclear.

UMI-tagged 5'RACE template switching yielded the TCR beta cDNA. TCRdb reprocessed the 5' RACE reads and stores each CDR3 protein as one record, lacking DNA. The table counts roughly 380,000 distinct CDR3 sequences; roughly 5.4% lies in the top ten. Looked up from germline, CDR1 is LGHDT and CDR2 is YNNKEL (reference sequence). The CDR3 has 17 amino acids. Note on this clonotype: Its antigen is currently unknown.

The chain recombines TRBV3-1 with TRBJ1-2; the TCRdb call, TRBD1, lacks DNA for checking. The clonotype was recovered from a man aged 18-75 years in good health. The sequenced material came from blood T cells: a sorted CD56 or NKG2C T cell subset, CD4+ or CD8+ T cells, or bulk PBMC T cells (not recorded which). The CDR3 loop reads CASSQDIRGPSNYGYTF.